One sample yielded the 32 T cell receptor beta chains listed below, sequenced in a study of graft-versus-host responses after intestinal transplantation. Antigens of these TCRs are unknown. Sequenced by immunoSEQ multiplex PCR; TCRdb stores in-frame clones only, minus some. The table has tens of thousands of clones, about 92% seen once; the top ten hold about 1.3%. The sample here was unstimulated CD8+ T cells sorted from spleen or lymph node cells, taken before intestinal transplant. These receptors were obtained from a human donor who received an intestinal transplant.

V gene TRBV4-1 combines with J gene TRBJ2-3; 7 nucleotides agree with TRBD2. V trimming: 4 bases; J trimming: 2 bases; junction bases outside the gene matches: 12. This CDR3 contains 17 residues. Germline values: CDR1 MGHRA, CDR2 YSYEKL. The CDR3 DNA is TGCGCCAGCAGCCCATGGGAGGGAGCGTCCCACACAGATACGCAGTATTTT. This encodes CASSPWEGASHTDTQYF.

This chain connects TRBV4-1 to TRBJ2-7; 10 bases line up with TRBD2. The CDR3 loop spans 17 amino acids. The germline V gene encodes CDR1 MGHRA and CDR2 YSYEKL. V lost 1 base to trimming and J lost 0 bases; unmatched junction nucleotides: 6. This CDR3 reads CASSQAPSGGSSYEQYF. For the CDR3, the DNA is TGCGCCAGCAGCCAAGCCCCTAGCGGGGGAAGCTCCTACGAGCAGTACTTC.

The V gene is TRBV29-1, the J gene TRBJ1-1, with 10 positions matching TRBD1. CDR3 size: 13 residues. Germline V gene lookup returns CDR1 SQVTM and CDR2 ANQGSEA. With V trimmed by 1 base and J by 7 bases, 3 bases remained unmatched. In DNA form, the CDR3 reads TGCAGCGTTGAAGCCGGGACAGGGGTTGAAGCTTTCTTT. It yields the protein CSVEAGTGVEAFF.

The CDR3 region is CASSSGPSGTEAFF. In DNA form, the CDR3 reads TGTGCCAGCAGCTCCGGCCCCTCGGGCACTGAAGCTTTCTTT. The rearrangement joins TRBV5-4 to TRBJ1-1; D remains ambiguous. The V and J ends lost 3 bases and 4 bases respectively, with 13 bases between them. Germline V gives CDR1 SGHNT, CDR2 YYREEE (reference sequence). The CDR3 sequence is 14 residues long.

This clone has a handful of counts. The chain combines TRBV10-3 with TRBJ1-1; 7 bases align to TRBD1. Trimming at V came to 10 bases and at J to 5 bases, leaving 7 bases not matched to a gene. This CDR3 has 12 amino acids. Germline CDR1 reads ENHRY; CDR2 reads SYGVKD. The CDR3 region is CATQDRVTEAFF. Here the CDR3 DNA reads TGTGCCACCCAAGACAGGGTTACTGAAGCTTTCTTT.

The rearrangement links TRBV27 to TRBJ2-7; 10 bases are a match to TRBD2. The V and J ends lost 5 bases and 4 bases, in that order; junction bases with no gene match: 11. Germline V lookup: CDR1 MNHEY, CDR2 SMNVEV (reference sequence). The CDR3 length is 16 residues. The CDR3 coding sequence is TGTGCCAGCAGTCCCTCCCAAGCGGGGGGGCGGTACGAGCAGTACTTC. It specifies CASSPSQAGGRYEQYF.

The rearrangement links TRBV5-6 to TRBJ1-1; perhaps TRBD1 as D (6 bases). The CDR3 sequence is 14 residues long. Trimming removed 0 bases from V and 7 bases from J, with 13 bases in between. Germline V gene sequence: CDR1 SGHDT, CDR2 YYEEEE. Written as DNA, the CDR3 is TGTGCCAGCAGCTTGGGCCGGGGGGCGATTGAAGCTTTCTTT. Translated: CASSLGRGAIEAFF. The variable domain in full, with the rest retrieved from reference TRBV5-6 and TRBJ1-1, is DAGVTQSPTHLIKTRGQQVTLRCSPKSGHDTVSWYQQALGQGPQFIFQYYEEEERQRGNFPDRFSGHQFPNYSSELNVNALLLGDSALYLCASSLGRGAIEAFFGQGTRLTVV.

The rearrangement uses TRBV4-1 and TRBJ1-1, with D possibly TRBD1 on 5 matching bases. This CDR3 has 14 amino acids. CDR1 and CDR2 from the germline V gene are MGHRA and YSYEKL. V was cut by 4 bases and J by 4 bases, with 13 bases left in between. The CDR3 DNA reads as TGCGCCAGCAGCCGACAGACAGACGGCACTGAAGCTTTCTTT. Translating it yields CASSRQTDGTEAFF.

The CDR3 DNA is TGTGCCAGCAGTGAACTTGGGAGGTCCTACAATGAGCAGTTCTTC. Its protein product is CASSELGRSYNEQFF. The V and J genes are TRBV6-1 and TRBJ2-1, with D possibly TRBD2 on 6 matching bases. V was pared by 2 bases and J by 1 base, with 9 bases between. This CDR3 comprises 15 residues. The germline CDR1 and CDR2 sequences are MNHNS and SASEGT.

V gene TRBV4-1 combines with J gene TRBJ1-5, with D perhaps matching TRBD1 (5 bases). Trimming left V 3 bases short and J 0 bases short, with 9 bases between. The CDR3 length is 15 residues. Germline V gives CDR1 MGHRA, CDR2 YSYEKL. The CDR3 spells CASSHAGFSNQPQHF. CDR3 in DNA: TGCGCCAGCAGCCATGCAGGGTTTAGCAATCAGCCCCAGCATTTT.

The chain combines TRBV9 with TRBJ1-6; weak D call: TRBD1 (6 bases). V lost 4 bases to trimming and J lost 3 bases, with 14 bases between them. CDR1 SGDLS and CDR2 YYNGEE come from the germline V gene. This CDR3 has 16 residues. CDR3 residues: CASSPRQGIYNSPLHF. The CDR3 DNA sequence: TGTGCCAGCAGCCCCCGGCAGGGGATCTATAATTCACCCCTCCACTTT.

The chain uses TRBV7-9 and TRBJ1-1; D unresolved. V was trimmed by 5 bases and J by 3 bases, leaving 7 bases between them. CDR1 and CDR2 (germline): SEHNR, FQNEAQ (reference sequence). The CDR3 is 12 amino acids. The CDR3 sequence: CASSPADTEAFF. CDR3 DNA: TGTGCCAGCAGCCCTGCGGACACTGAAGCTTTCTTT.

CDR3: CASSLGVAGGHTDTQYF. Here the CDR3 DNA reads TGTGCCAGCAGCTTAGGGGTAGCGGGGGGACACACAGATACGCAGTATTTT. This chain connects TRBV7-8 to TRBJ2-3; TRBD2 agrees at 10 bases. Germline-derived CDR1 and CDR2 are SGHVS and FQNEAQ. CDR3 length: 17 amino acids. With V trimmed by 1 base and J by 2 bases, 6 bases remained unmatched.

The rearrangement joins TRBV4-1 to TRBJ2-1; no firm D call. V lost 1 base and J 1 base, leaving 11 bases between the germline ends. There are 16 residues in the CDR3. The germline V gene has CDR1 MGHRA and CDR2 YSYEKL. The CDR3 sequence is CASSQGELQSYNEQFF. The CDR3 coding sequence is TGCGCCAGCAGCCAAGGAGAACTACAATCCTACAATGAGCAGTTCTTC.

CDR3 in DNA: TGTGCCAGCAGTGACTCTGGGACTAGCGGGGGAGGGGAGCTGTTTTTT. It is translated as CASSDSGTSGGGELFF. The rearrangement links TRBV6-4 to TRBJ2-2; TRBD2 aligns across 14 bases. J lost 8 bases, V lost 0 bases, and 2 bases had no gene match. CDR1 and CDR2 (germline): MRHNA, SNTAGT. The CDR3 runs to 16 residues.

V gene TRBV6-1 combines with J gene TRBJ2-5; TRBD2 agrees at 7 bases. V dropped 1 base and J dropped 5; count of bases not matched to a gene: 4. Germline CDR1 MNHNS, CDR2 SASEGT. This CDR3 has 14 amino acids. This chain's CDR3 is CASSEVLGGETQYF. The CDR3 coding sequence is TGTGCCAGCAGTGAAGTTCTGGGGGGGGAGACCCAGTACTTC.

The CDR3 DNA is TGTGCCAGCATCGAGCTGGCGGCAACTAACTATGGCTACACCTTC. It codes for CASIELAATNYGYTF. The gene calls are TRBV5-5 and TRBJ1-2; D is undetermined. With 6 bases removed from V and 0 bases from J, the gap between germline ends came to 15 bases. The CDR3 has 15 residues. Germline CDR1 is SGHKS and CDR2 is YYEKEE (reference sequence).

The J gene is TRBJ1-2, the V gene TRBV10-3; D ambiguous. The V gene's germline CDR1 is ENHRY and CDR2 SYGVKD. Trimming pared 11 bases from V and 0 bases from J, leaving 13 bases between. The CDR3 length is 13 residues. The CDR3 spells CAAGSRANYGYTF. CDR3 DNA: TGTGCCGCGGGGTCCAGAGCTAACTATGGCTACACCTTC.

The genes are TRBV27 and TRBJ2-7, with 11 bases identical to TRBD1. Trimming removed 3 bases from V and 1 base from J; junction bases left unmatched: 2. The CDR3 contains 15 residues. Germline V gene data show CDR1 as MNHEY and CDR2 as SMNVEV (reference sequence). The CDR3 protein is CASSFGTGGSYEQYF. CDR3 nucleotides: TGTGCCAGCAGTTTCGGGACAGGGGGTTCCTACGAGCAGTACTTC.

The chain is built from TRBV19 and TRBJ1-5; D gene uncertain. Germline lookup yields CDR1 LNHDA and CDR2 SQIVND (reference sequence). Trimming cost V 6 bases and J 0 bases, with 15 bases left between them. The CDR3 consists of 16 residues. The CDR3 region is CASSYIGPGSNQPQHF. The CDR3 DNA is TGTGCCAGTAGCTATATCGGTCCGGGTAGCAATCAGCCCCAGCATTTT.

The V call is TRBV28, the J call TRBJ1-6, with D tentatively TRBD1 (6 bases). With 4 bases removed from V and 7 bases from J, the gap between germline ends came to 11 bases. This CDR3 contains 14 residues. CDR1 and CDR2 from the germline V gene are MDHEN and SYDVKM. In DNA, the CDR3 is TGTGCCAGCAGTTCCACAGGGAGCAATTCACCCCTCCACTTT. Protein product: CASSSTGSNSPLHF.

This chain connects TRBV19 to TRBJ1-4; weak D call: TRBD1 (5 bases). The CDR3 is 14 residues long. CDR1 and CDR2 from the germline V gene are LNHDA and SQIVND (reference sequence). V was trimmed by 7 bases and J by 8 bases, leaving 17 bases between them. The CDR3 region has the DNA TGTGCCAGTACCCCCGGGGGGGTATACGAAAAACTGTTTTTT. Translated: CASTPGGVYEKLFF.

The rearrangement uses TRBV12-5 and TRBJ2-7; 7 bases line up with TRBD2. This CDR3 region has 13 residues. Trimming cost V 0 bases and J 7 bases; bases outside gene matches: 3. Per the germline V gene, CDR1 is LGHNT and CDR2 is FRNRAP. The CDR3 sequence: CASGLVIGGEQYF. CDR3 nucleotides: TGTGCTAGTGGTTTGGTTATCGGGGGGGAGCAGTACTTC.

This clone was recorded once. V and J are TRBV4-1 and TRBJ2-7; 11 nucleotides match TRBD1. Trimming took 3 bases from V and 6 from J; bases not matched to a gene: 4. This CDR3 has 14 residues. CDR1 MGHRA and CDR2 YSYEKL come from the germline V gene. The CDR3 protein is CASSHVGQGGEQYF. The CDR3 DNA sequence: TGCGCCAGCAGCCACGTGGGACAGGGGGGCGAGCAGTACTTC.

The count of this clone is one. The chain combines TRBV4-1 with TRBJ2-5, with 15 bases aligning to TRBD2. The tail of the sequence fits TRBJ2-7 better, so the J call may be wrong. The CDR3 runs 17 residues. Germline V lookup: CDR1 MGHRA, CDR2 YSYEKL. In DNA, the CDR3 is TGCGCCAGCAGCCTCTCTGGACTAGCGGGGGGGCGAGACGAGCAGTACTTC. This gives the protein CASSLSGLAGGRDEQYF.

This chain connects TRBV2 to TRBJ2-6; no clear D. Trimming cost V 11 bases and J 4 bases, with 18 bases left between them. CDR1 and CDR2 from the germline V gene are SNHLY and FYNNEI. CDR3 length: 15 amino acids. The CDR3 nucleotides are TGTGCCTTCCCAATTTCCTACTCCGGGGCCAACGTCCTGACTTTC. Its translation is CAFPISYSGANVLTF. The full variable domain, completed using reference TRBV2 and TRBJ2-6, is EPEVTQTPSHQVTQMGQEVILRCVPISNHLYFYWYRQILGQKVEFLVSFYNNEISEKSEIFDDQFSVERPDGSNFTLKIRSTKLEDSAMYFCAFPISYSGANVLTFGAGSRLTVL.

This chain links TRBV5-1 with TRBJ2-7; possible D gene TRBD2, 5 bases. The CDR3 has 14 amino acids. Trimming pared 5 bases from V and 0 bases from J, leaving 12 bases between. Germline V lookup: CDR1 SGHRS, CDR2 YFSETQ. The DNA of the CDR3 is TGCGCCAGCAGGTCGGCGGGCGACTCCTACGAGCAGTACTTC. Its translation: CASRSAGDSYEQYF.

In DNA form, the CDR3 reads TGTGCCAGCAGCTTAGGGTTCTCGGCTGAAGCTTTCTTT. This sequence encodes CASSLGFSAEAFF. The V call is TRBV11-3, the J call TRBJ1-1; D unclear. CDR1 and CDR2 (germline): SGHNT, YENEEA. Trimming shortened V by 1 base and J by 6 bases, and 9 bases separated the two germline ends. The CDR3 covers 13 residues.

This rearrangement joins TRBV7-9 to TRBJ1-2, with 12 nucleotides matching TRBD1. V trimming: 1 base; J trimming: 4 bases; junction bases outside the gene matches: 4. Per germline, CDR1 SEHNR and CDR2 FQNEAQ (reference sequence). The CDR3 runs to 16 residues. The CDR3 loop reads CASSLGGQGAPYGYTF. Here the CDR3 DNA reads TGTGCCAGCAGCTTAGGGGGACAGGGGGCTCCCTATGGCTACACCTTC.

The sample holds a few counts of this clone. In the same sample, other DNA sequences code for this CDR3. This chain joins TRBV2 and TRBJ1-6; no definite D call. The V end was cut by 6 bases, the J end by 0 bases, with 9 bases between. The CDR3 length is 15 residues. Germline lookup yields CDR1 SNHLY and CDR2 FYNNEI. The CDR3 DNA sequence: TGTGCCAGCAGCGAGGACTCCTCCTATAATTCACCCCTCCACTTT. It translates to CASSEDSSYNSPLHF.

This sequence joins TRBV2 and TRBJ2-7; D may be TRBD2 (6 bases). The V end lost 2 bases, the J end lost 0 bases, and 14 bases lay between the germline ends. The CDR3 spans 16 residues. The V gene's germline CDR1 is SNHLY and CDR2 FYNNEI. In DNA, the CDR3 is TGTGCCAGCAGTGAACCAGGGACTCCGAGCTCCTACGAGCAGTACTTC. Translation gives CASSEPGTPSSYEQYF. Combining the CDR3 with reference TRBV2 and TRBJ2-7 gives the whole variable domain EPEVTQTPSHQVTQMGQEVILRCVPISNHLYFYWYRQILGQKVEFLVSFYNNEISEKSEIFDDQFSVERPDGSNFTLKIRSTKLEDSAMYFCASSEPGTPSSYEQYFGPGTRLTVT.

This chain connects TRBV5-4 to TRBJ2-7; the D gene is possibly TRBD1 (7 bases). The germline gives CDR1 SGHNT, CDR2 YYREEE (reference sequence). V shed 0 bases and J shed 9 bases, with 13 bases lying between them. The CDR3 spans 13 residues. CDR3 nucleotide sequence: TGTGCCAGCAGCTTGGAAGACAGGGACTGGCAGTACTTC. Its translation: CASSLEDRDWQYF. Full variable domain (rest looked up from reference TRBV5-4 and TRBJ2-7): ETGVTQSPTHLIKTRGQQVTLRCSSQSGHNTVSWYQQALGQGPQFIFQYYREEENGRGNFPPRFSGLQFPNYSSELNVNALELDDSALYLCASSLEDRDWQYFGPGTRLTVT.